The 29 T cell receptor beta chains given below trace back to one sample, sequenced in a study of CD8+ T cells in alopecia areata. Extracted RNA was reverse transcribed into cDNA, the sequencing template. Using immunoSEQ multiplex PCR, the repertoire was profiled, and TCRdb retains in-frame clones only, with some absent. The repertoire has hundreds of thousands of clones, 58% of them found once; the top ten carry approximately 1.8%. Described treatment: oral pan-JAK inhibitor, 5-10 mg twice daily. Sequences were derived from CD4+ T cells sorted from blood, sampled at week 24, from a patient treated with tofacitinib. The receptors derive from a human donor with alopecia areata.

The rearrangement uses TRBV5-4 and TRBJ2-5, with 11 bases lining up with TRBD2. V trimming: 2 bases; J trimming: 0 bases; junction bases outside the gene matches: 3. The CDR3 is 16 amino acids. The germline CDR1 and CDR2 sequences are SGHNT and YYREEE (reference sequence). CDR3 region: CASSLGTSGHQETQYF. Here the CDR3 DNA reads TGTGCCAGCAGCTTAGGGACTAGCGGCCACCAAGAGACCCAGTACTTC.

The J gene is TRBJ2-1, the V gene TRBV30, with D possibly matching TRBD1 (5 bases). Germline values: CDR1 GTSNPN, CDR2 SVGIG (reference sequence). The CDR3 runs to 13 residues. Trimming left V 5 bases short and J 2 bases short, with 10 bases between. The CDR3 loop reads CAWCREAYNEQFF. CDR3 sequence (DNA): TGTGCCTGGTGCAGGGAAGCCTACAATGAGCAGTTCTTC.

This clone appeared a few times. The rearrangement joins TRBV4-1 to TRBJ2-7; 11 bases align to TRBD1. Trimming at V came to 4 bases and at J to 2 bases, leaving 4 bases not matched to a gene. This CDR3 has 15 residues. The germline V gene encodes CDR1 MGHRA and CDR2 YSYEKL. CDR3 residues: CASSPQGQGAYEQYF. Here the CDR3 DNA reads TGCGCCAGCAGCCCTCAGGGACAGGGGGCCTACGAGCAGTACTTC.

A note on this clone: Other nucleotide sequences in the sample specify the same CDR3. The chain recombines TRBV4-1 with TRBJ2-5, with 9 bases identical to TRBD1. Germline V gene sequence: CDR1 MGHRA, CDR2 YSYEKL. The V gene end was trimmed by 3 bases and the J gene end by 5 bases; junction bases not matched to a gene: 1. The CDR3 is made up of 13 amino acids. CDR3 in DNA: TGCGCCAGCAGCCAGACAGGGGGGGAGACCCAGTACTTC. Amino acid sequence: CASSQTGGETQYF.

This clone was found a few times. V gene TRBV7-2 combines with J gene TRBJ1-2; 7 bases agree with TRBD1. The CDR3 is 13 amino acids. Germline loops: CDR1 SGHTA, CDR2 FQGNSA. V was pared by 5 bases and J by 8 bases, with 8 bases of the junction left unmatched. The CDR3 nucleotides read TGTGCCAGCAGCCTCGACAGGGAAGTCGGCTACACCTTC. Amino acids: CASSLDREVGYTF.

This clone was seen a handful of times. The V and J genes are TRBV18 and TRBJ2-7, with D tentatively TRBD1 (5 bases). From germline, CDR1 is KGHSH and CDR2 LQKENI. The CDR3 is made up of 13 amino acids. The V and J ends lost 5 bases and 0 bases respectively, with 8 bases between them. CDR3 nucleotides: TGTGCCAGCTCATCCGACAGCTCCTACGAGCAGTACTTC. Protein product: CASSSDSSYEQYF.

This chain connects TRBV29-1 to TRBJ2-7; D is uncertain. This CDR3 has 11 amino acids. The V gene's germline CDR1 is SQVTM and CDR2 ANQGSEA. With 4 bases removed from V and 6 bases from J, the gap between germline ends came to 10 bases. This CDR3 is CSVVSPGEQYF. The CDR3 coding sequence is TGCAGCGTTGTCTCTCCGGGCGAGCAGTACTTC.

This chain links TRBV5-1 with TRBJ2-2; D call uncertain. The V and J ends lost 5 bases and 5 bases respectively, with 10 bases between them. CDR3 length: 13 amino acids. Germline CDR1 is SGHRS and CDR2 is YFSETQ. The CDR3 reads CASRPTVTGELFF. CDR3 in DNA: TGCGCCAGCAGGCCAACCGTTACCGGGGAGCTGTTTTTT. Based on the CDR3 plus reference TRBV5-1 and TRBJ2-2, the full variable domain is KAGVTQTPRYLIKTRGQQVTLSCSPISGHRSVSWYQQTPGQGLQFLFEYFSETQRNKGNFPGRFSGRQFSNSRSEMNVSTLELGDSALYLCASRPTVTGELFFGEGSRLTVL.

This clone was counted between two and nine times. CDR3 nucleotide sequence: TGTGCCAGCTTGGGAGCTCAGCCCCAGCATTTT. Protein product: CASLGAQPQHF. This chain connects TRBV28 to TRBJ1-5; D is ambiguous. Between the trimmed V and J ends, which lost 8 bases and 6 bases, there was a span of 8 bases. CDR3 length: 11 amino acids. In germline, CDR1 is MDHEN, CDR2 SYDVKM.

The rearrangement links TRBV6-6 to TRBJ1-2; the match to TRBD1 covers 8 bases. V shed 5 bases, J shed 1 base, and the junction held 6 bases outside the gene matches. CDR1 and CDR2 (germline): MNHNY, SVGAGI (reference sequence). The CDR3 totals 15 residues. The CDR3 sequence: CASSGGQGYNYGYTF. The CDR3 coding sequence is TGTGCCAGCAGTGGAGGACAGGGCTATAACTATGGCTACACCTTC.

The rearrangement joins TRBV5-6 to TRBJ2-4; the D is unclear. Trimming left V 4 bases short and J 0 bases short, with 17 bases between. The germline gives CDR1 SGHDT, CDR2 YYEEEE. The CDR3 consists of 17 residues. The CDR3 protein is CASSRRLETLAKNIQYF. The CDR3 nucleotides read TGTGCCAGCAGCCGGAGACTGGAAACTTTAGCCAAAAACATTCAGTACTTC.

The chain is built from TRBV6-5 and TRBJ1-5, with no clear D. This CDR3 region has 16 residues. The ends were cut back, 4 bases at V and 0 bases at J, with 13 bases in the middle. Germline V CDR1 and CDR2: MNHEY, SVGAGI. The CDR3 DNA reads TGTGCCAGCAGTTCTACCGCTTTACTTAGCAATCAGCCCCAGCATTTT. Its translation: CASSSTALLSNQPQHF.

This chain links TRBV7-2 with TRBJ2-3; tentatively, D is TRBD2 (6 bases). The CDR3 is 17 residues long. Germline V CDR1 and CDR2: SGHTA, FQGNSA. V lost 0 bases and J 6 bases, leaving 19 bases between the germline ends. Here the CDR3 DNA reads TGTGCCAGCAGCTTAGCGGGACTGGAGGGGTACTCGGATACGCAGTATTTT. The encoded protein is CASSLAGLEGYSDTQYF.

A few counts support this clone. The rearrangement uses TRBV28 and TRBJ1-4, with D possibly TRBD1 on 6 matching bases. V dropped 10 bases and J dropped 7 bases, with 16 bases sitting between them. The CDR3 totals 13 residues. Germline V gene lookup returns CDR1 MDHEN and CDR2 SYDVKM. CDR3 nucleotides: TGTGCCATCAGCGGGGGCGTGGGTGAAAAACTGTTTTTT. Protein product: CAISGGVGEKLFF.

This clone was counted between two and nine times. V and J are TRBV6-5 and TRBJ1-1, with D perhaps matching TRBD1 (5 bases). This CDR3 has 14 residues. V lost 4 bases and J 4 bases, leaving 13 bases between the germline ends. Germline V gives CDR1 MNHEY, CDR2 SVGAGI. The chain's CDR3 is CASSSGGGSTEAFF. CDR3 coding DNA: TGTGCCAGCAGTTCGGGGGGTGGGAGCACTGAAGCTTTCTTT.

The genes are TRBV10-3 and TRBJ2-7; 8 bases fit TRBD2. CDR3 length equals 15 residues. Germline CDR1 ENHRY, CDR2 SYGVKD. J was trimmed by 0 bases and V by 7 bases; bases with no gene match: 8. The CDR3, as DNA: TGTGCCATCAAGGCGGGGGGCGCTACCTCCTACGAGCAGTACTTC. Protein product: CAIKAGGATSYEQYF.

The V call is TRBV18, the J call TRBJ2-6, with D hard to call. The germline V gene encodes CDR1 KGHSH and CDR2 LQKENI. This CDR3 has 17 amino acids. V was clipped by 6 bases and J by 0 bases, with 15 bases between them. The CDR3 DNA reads TGTGCCAGCTCCCAACTGGGATCAGGCTCTGGGGCCAACGTCCTGACTTTC. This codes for CASSQLGSGSGANVLTF.

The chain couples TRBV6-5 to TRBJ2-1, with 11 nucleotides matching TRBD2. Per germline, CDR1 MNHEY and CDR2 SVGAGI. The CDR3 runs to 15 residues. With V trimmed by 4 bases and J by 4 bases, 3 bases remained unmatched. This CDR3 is CASSLTSGGYNEQFF. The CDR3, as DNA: TGTGCCAGCAGTTTAACTAGCGGGGGATACAATGAGCAGTTCTTC.

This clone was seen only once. The CDR3 loop is CASSVEAGGSDTQYF. In DNA form, the CDR3 reads TGTGCCAGCAGCGTAGAGGCGGGGGGGTCAGATACGCAGTATTTT. The chain employs TRBV9 and TRBJ2-3, with 9 bases identical to TRBD2. CDR1 and CDR2 (germline): SGDLS, YYNGEE. The CDR3 is made up of 15 amino acids. V was clipped by 0 bases and J by 4 bases; unmatched bases: 3.

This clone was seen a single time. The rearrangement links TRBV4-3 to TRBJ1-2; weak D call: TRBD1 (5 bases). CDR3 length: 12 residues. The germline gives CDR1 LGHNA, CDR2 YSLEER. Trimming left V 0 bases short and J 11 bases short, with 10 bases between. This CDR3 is CASSQDSGSYTF. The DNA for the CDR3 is TGCGCCAGCAGCCAAGACTCAGGGTCTTACACCTTC.

The CDR3 nucleotides are TGCGCCAGCAGCTTGGGGGTATTGAGCGTTGGAAACACCATATATTTT. It is translated as CASSLGVLSVGNTIYF. The chain carries TRBV5-1 and TRBJ1-3; no reliable D call. The CDR3 is 16 amino acids. Germline V gene data show CDR1 as SGHRS and CDR2 as YFSETQ. V was clipped by 0 bases and J by 3 bases, with 13 bases between them.

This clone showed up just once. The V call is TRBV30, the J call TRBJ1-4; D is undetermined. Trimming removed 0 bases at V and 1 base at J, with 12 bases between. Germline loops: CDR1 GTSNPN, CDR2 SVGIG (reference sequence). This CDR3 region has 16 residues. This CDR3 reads CAWSVSRVRTNEKLFF. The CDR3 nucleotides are TGTGCCTGGAGTGTATCGAGGGTGAGAACTAATGAAAAACTGTTTTTT.

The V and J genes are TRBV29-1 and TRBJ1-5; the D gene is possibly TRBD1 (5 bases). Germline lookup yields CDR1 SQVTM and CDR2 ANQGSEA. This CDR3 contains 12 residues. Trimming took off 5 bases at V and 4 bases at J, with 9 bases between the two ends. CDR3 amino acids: CSVSQGNQPQHF. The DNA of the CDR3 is TGCAGCGTTTCCCAGGGAAATCAGCCCCAGCATTTT.

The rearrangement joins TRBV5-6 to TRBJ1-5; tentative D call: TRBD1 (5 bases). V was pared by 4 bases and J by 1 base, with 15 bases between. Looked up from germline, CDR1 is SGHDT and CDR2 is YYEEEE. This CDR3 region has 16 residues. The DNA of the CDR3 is TGTGCCAGCAGCGGTTTTCGGGACCGGAGCAATCAGCCCCAGCATTTT. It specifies CASSGFRDRSNQPQHF.

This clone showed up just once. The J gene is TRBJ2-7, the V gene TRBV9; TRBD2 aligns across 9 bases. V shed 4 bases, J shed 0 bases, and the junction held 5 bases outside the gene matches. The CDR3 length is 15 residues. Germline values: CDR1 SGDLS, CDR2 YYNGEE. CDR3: CASSPGLASSYEQYF. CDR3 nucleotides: TGTGCCAGCAGCCCAGGACTAGCGAGCTCCTACGAGCAGTACTTC. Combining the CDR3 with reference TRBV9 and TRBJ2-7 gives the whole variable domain DSGVTQTPKHLITATGQRVTLRCSPRSGDLSVYWYQQSLDQGLQFLIQYYNGEERAKGNILERFSAQQFPDLHSELNLSSLELGDSALYFCASSPGLASSYEQYFGPGTRLTVT.

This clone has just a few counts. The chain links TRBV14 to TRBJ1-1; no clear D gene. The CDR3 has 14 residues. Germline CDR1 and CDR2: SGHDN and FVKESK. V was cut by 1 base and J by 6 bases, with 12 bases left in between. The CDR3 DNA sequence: TGTGCCAGCAGCCAAGGAGGAGTAGGCGCTGAAGCTTTCTTT. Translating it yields CASSQGGVGAEAFF.

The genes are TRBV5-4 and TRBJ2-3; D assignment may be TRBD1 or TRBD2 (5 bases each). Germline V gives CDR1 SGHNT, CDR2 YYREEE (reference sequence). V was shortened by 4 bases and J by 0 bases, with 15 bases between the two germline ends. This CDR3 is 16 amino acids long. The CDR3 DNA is TGTGCCAGCAGCCGAACCGGGGCAGGAAGCACAGATACGCAGTATTTT. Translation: CASSRTGAGSTDTQYF.

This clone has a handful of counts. Here the CDR3 reads CSAKDRGENYEQYF. Written as DNA, the CDR3 is TGCAGCGCCAAGGACCGGGGAGAAAACTACGAGCAGTACTTC. This sequence joins TRBV29-1 and TRBJ2-7; D is perhaps TRBD2 (5 bases). V shed 7 bases and J shed 3 bases, with 19 bases lying between them. Looked up from germline, CDR1 is SQVTM and CDR2 is ANQGSEA. The CDR3 runs 14 residues.

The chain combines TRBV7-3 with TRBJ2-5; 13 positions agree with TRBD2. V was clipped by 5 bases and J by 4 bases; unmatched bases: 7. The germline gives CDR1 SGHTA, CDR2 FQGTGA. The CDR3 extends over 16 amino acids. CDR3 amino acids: CASSLGLAGSRETQYF. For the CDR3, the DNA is TGTGCCAGCAGCCTGGGACTAGCGGGGTCTAGAGAGACCCAGTACTTC.